This TCR beta chain was recorded in a study of OX40 agonist ivuxolimab in advanced cancers. Looking at the study overall: Patients received ivuxolimab, an intravenous treatment, every 2 weeks at 0.01 to 10 mg/kg. Two cutaneous melanoma patients and one hepatocellular carcinoma patient, three in all, had partial responses. Study observations and caveats: Expanded clones tended on average to be more numerous among CD8+ T cells than CD4+.

Autoimmune disease history or systemic immunosuppression barred patients. Germline V gene data show CDR1 as SGDLS and CDR2 as YYNGEE. V trimming: 0 bases; J trimming: 4 bases; junction bases outside the gene matches: 3. The CDR3 covers 16 residues. With regard to this clone: Its target is not known.

Profiled with immunoSEQ multiplex PCR; TCRdb holds only in-frame clones, not every one. The sample shows just under 65,000 clones, 75% to 90% of them seen only once. The rearrangement uses TRBV9 and TRBJ2-2; 10 nucleotides align to TRBD2. The TCR comes from an adult with an advanced solid tumor such as melanoma, head and neck, liver or kidney cancer. Here the sequenced sample was CD4+ or CD8+ T cells sorted from blood, taken in a trial of the OX40 agonist ivuxolimab. In DNA form, the CDR3 reads TGTGCCAGCAGCGTAGTATCTAGCGGGGGCACCGGGGAGCTGTTTTTT. It specifies CASSVVSSGGTGELFF.